This T cell receptor beta chain appears in the sequencing data of a study of cytomegalovirus exposure and HLA in healthy donors. General observations from the study: Sequencing probably produced one cluster of sequence variants that were highly shared.

Germline values: CDR1 GTSNPN, CDR2 SVGIG (reference sequence). Trimming shortened V by 2 bases and J by 3 bases, and 10 bases separated the two germline ends. The CDR3 consists of 13 residues. Each of the donors was a healthy bone marrow donor. To note about this clone: Its specificity is not known.

The PCR was carried out with 60 Vbeta primers and 13 Jbeta primers. Assay: immunoSEQ multiplex PCR; the TCRdb copy retains only in-frame clones and omits some. Here the sample spans about 120,000 clones, 81% being singletons. The genes are TRBV30 and TRBJ2-5; TRBD1 might be the D (5 bases). The sequenced material came from PBMCs. The source is a man aged 35 to 55 in good health and CMV-seronegative. In DNA, the CDR3 is TGTGCCTGGAGTTACGCAGGGAAAGAGACCCAGTACTTC. As protein: CAWSYAGKETQYF.